A single sample is the source of the 27 T cell receptor beta chains below, sequenced in a study of post-analysis software for immune sequencing data. Findings and caveats of the study: TRBV segments more frequent in patients than in controls numbered roughly 5 and included TRBV5-6, TRBV5-1 and TRBV20-1.

Included in the TCR beta cDNA libraries were unique molecular identifiers. TCRdb used MiXCR to reprocess the PCR reads, holding one entry per CDR3 protein. The sample records about 200,000 distinct CDR3 sequences, roughly 30% being singletons. Their antigens are not known. Source material: blood. The receptor source for this set is a girl aged 2 to 17 with multiple sclerosis.

Details on this clonotype: A much larger clone differs from this one at a single base, so this may be a read error. The chain has TRBV5-6 and TRBJ2-1; TRBD2 aligns across 8 bases. The V gene's germline CDR1 is SGHDT and CDR2 YYEEEE. The CDR3 loop spans 15 amino acids. The CDR3 sequence is CASGLGPGLGNEQFF. The DNA of the CDR3 is TGTGCCAGCGGCTTGGGCCCGGGACTAGGGAATGAGCAGTTCTTC.

This clonotype was found many times. The chain recombines TRBV27 with TRBJ1-2; D is unresolved. The V gene lost 3 bases and the J gene lost 8 bases, with 13 bases spanning the gap. The CDR3 loop spans 13 amino acids. Germline values: CDR1 MNHEY, CDR2 SMNVEV (reference sequence). The CDR3 DNA follows: TGTGCCAGCAGTTTTCTGCGGATCAGAGGCTACACCTTC. Protein product: CASSFLRIRGYTF.

This clonotype was picked up a small number of times. The rearrangement uses TRBV5-5 and TRBJ1-1; D may be TRBD1 (5 bases). With 1 base removed from V and 3 bases from J, the gap between germline ends came to 10 bases. Per germline, CDR1 SGHKS and CDR2 YYEKEE (reference sequence). CDR3 length equals 14 residues. CDR3 coding DNA: TGTGCCAGCAGCTTGAGGACAATGGACACTGAAGCTTTCTTT. This gives the protein CASSLRTMDTEAFF.

The chain combines TRBV4-1 with TRBJ2-3; unclear D gene. V lost 4 bases, J lost 2 bases, and 7 bases lay in between. There are 13 residues in the CDR3. Germline V CDR1 and CDR2: MGHRA, YSYEKL. The CDR3 nucleotides are TGCGCCAGCAGCCCCATCGCCACAGATACGCAGTATTTT. Protein product: CASSPIATDTQYF.

This clonotype was detected many times. The V and J genes are TRBV5-5 and TRBJ1-2, with 7 bases aligning to TRBD1. Germline V gene data show CDR1 as SGHKS and CDR2 as YYEKEE (reference sequence). V lost 1 base to trimming and J lost 5 bases; unmatched junction nucleotides: 8. There are 15 residues in the CDR3. The CDR3: CASSLSTGVTYGYTF. For the CDR3, the DNA is TGTGCCAGCAGCTTGTCCACAGGGGTGACATATGGCTACACCTTC. Together with reference TRBV5-5 and TRBJ1-2, the CDR3 gives the full variable domain: DAGVTQSPTHLIKTRGQQVTLRCSPISGHKSVSWYQQVLGQGPQFIFQYYEKEERGRGNFPDRFSARQFPNYSSELNVNALLLGDSALYLCASSLSTGVTYGYTFGSGTRLTVV.

This clonotype was seen a few times. This chain connects TRBV28 to TRBJ2-7; the D gene is possibly TRBD1 (6 bases). This CDR3 spans 12 amino acids. Trimming stripped 6 bases from V and 12 bases from J, with 18 bases between. CDR1 and CDR2 (germline): MDHEN, SYDVKM. CDR3 protein: CASRLRGYPLYF. In DNA form, the CDR3 reads TGTGCCAGCAGACTAAGGGGGTATCCTCTGTACTTC.

This clonotype was counted only a few times. The V and J genes are TRBV4-2 and TRBJ2-3; the match to TRBD2 covers 7 bases. The CDR3 has 15 residues. The V gene end was trimmed by 2 bases and the J gene end by 0 bases; junction bases not matched to a gene: 2. In germline, CDR1 is LGHNA, CDR2 YNFKEQ. DNA for the CDR3: TGTGCCAGCAGCCAACCGGGGGGAAGCACAGATACGCAGTATTTT. This encodes CASSQPGGSTDTQYF.

The V gene is TRBV29-1, the J gene TRBJ1-2, with 7 bases identical to TRBD1. The CDR3 sequence is 14 residues long. CDR1 and CDR2 (germline): SQVTM, ANQGSEA. V trimming: 5 bases; J trimming: 5 bases; junction bases outside the gene matches: 11. The CDR3 is CSVQTGAGGYGYTF. The CDR3 DNA follows: TGCAGCGTTCAAACCGGGGCAGGGGGGTATGGCTACACCTTC.

This clonotype appeared many times. This chain connects TRBV20-1 to TRBJ2-6; D is uncertain. CDR3 length: 12 residues. Trimming removed 8 bases from V and 3 bases from J, with 8 bases in between. The germline gives CDR1 DFQATT, CDR2 SNEGSKA (reference sequence). The CDR3 nucleotides are TGCAGTTCACGGGTTGGGGCCAACGTCCTGACTTTC. Encoded protein: CSSRVGANVLTF.

The chain recombines TRBV20-1 with TRBJ2-3, with 7 bases that match TRBD2. The CDR3 contains 17 residues. Per the germline V gene, CDR1 is DFQATT and CDR2 is SNEGSKA (reference sequence). J was trimmed by 0 bases and V by 3 bases; bases with no gene match: 12. The CDR3 sequence: CSASGLAGGASTDTQYF. The CDR3 DNA reads as TGCAGTGCTAGCGGGTTAGCGGGCGGTGCTAGCACAGATACGCAGTATTTT.

The rearrangement uses TRBV5-1 and TRBJ2-3; D gene unclear. The CDR3 consists of 16 residues. The V end was cut by 1 base, the J end by 6 bases, with 18 bases between. Germline lookup yields CDR1 SGHRS and CDR2 YFSETQ. CDR3 residues: CASSLMPFLGSDTQYF. CDR3 sequence (DNA): TGCGCCAGCAGCTTGATGCCATTTCTTGGTAGCGATACGCAGTATTTT. Filled out from reference TRBV5-1 and TRBJ2-3, the complete variable domain reads KAGVTQTPRYLIKTRGQQVTLSCSPISGHRSVSWYQQTPGQGLQFLFEYFSETQRNKGNFPGRFSGRQFSNSRSEMNVSTLELGDSALYLCASSLMPFLGSDTQYFGPGTRLTVL.

The sample holds many counts of this clonotype. The CDR3 nucleotides are TGTGCCAGCAGCTTAACGGGACTAGCGGTTTCCATCTCGGGGACCCAGTACTTC. It encodes CASSLTGLAVSISGTQYF. This chain joins TRBV7-6 and TRBJ2-5; TRBD2 matches 11 bases. Per the germline V gene, CDR1 is SGHVS and CDR2 is FNYEAQ. V was pared by 2 bases and J by 7 bases, with 15 bases of the junction left unmatched. This CDR3 is 18 amino acids long.

There are many counts of this clonotype. The chain is built from TRBV6-1 and TRBJ1-2, with D tentatively TRBD1 (6 bases). This CDR3 contains 15 residues. Germline assignment: CDR1 MNHNS and CDR2 SASEGT. Trimming took off 4 bases at V and 2 bases at J, with 14 bases between the two ends. The CDR3 spells CASSGPRTANYGYTF. CDR3 in DNA: TGTGCCAGCAGTGGACCAAGGACAGCAAACTATGGCTACACCTTC.

CDR3 in DNA: TGTGCCAGCAGCCGGAGGGGGTCCAATGGCTACACCTTC. Translated: CASSRRGSNGYTF. The V call is TRBV5-6, the J call TRBJ1-2; tentatively, D is TRBD1 (6 bases). Trimming removed 4 bases from V and 6 bases from J, with 13 bases in between. The CDR3 spans 13 residues. Germline loops: CDR1 SGHDT, CDR2 YYEEEE.

The J gene is TRBJ2-3, the V gene TRBV3-1; the D is unclear. The CDR3 has 13 amino acids. V was clipped by 4 bases and J by 5 bases, with 10 bases between them. CDR1 LGHDT and CDR2 YNNKEL come from the germline V gene (reference sequence). The CDR3 spells CASSLFTQDTQYF. In DNA form, the CDR3 reads TGTGCCAGCAGCCTCTTCACACAAGATACGCAGTATTTT.

Points on this clonotype: Mismatch with germline at one junction end may stem from a read error. The chain links TRBV7-7 to TRBJ1-1; D gene uncertain. The CDR3 length is 15 residues. The germline V gene encodes CDR1 SSHAT and CDR2 FNYEAQ (reference sequence). DNA of the CDR3: TGTGCCGGCAGTACGAGAGGTGGTATGAACACTGAAGCTTTCTTT. Translation: CAGSTRGGMNTEAFF.

The chain links TRBV28 to TRBJ1-1, with TRBD1 as a possible D gene (5 bases). Germline CDR1 is MDHEN and CDR2 is SYDVKM. The CDR3 is 15 amino acids. With 6 bases removed from V and 5 bases from J, the gap between germline ends came to 19 bases. The CDR3 DNA is TGTGCCAGCAGCACCCAAGGGAGGGGTTTGACTGAAGCTTTCTTT. Translated: CASSTQGRGLTEAFF.

This chain connects TRBV5-1 to TRBJ1-6; TRBD1 is a possible D gene (5 bases). Trimming left V 4 bases short and J 8 bases short, with 10 bases between. Germline CDR1 and CDR2: SGHRS and YFSETQ. CDR3 length: 13 residues. The DNA for the CDR3 is TGCGCCAGCAGCGTGGGGGGGGATTCACCCCTCCACTTT. It codes for CASSVGGDSPLHF.

Notes on this clonotype: Just one base apart from a much larger clone, this may be a read error. The chain carries TRBV6-5 and TRBJ2-1; D call uncertain. Trimming took off 5 bases at V and 0 bases at J, with 8 bases between the two ends. The CDR3 covers 14 residues. CDR1 is MNHEY, CDR2 SVGAGI, per germline. The CDR3 bases are TGTGCCAGCAGTGTTTTTAGCTCCTACAATGAGCAGTTCTTC. This sequence encodes CASSVFSSYNEQFF.

The rearrangement uses TRBV13 and TRBJ2-1, with TRBD2 identical over 7 bases. Germline trimming cut 6 bases from V and 7 bases from J; bases unmatched to any gene: 9. The CDR3 extends over 14 amino acids. Germline CDR1 reads PRHDT; CDR2 reads FYEKMQ (reference sequence). The CDR3 is CASSSPTSQNEQFF. As DNA, the CDR3 is TGTGCCAGCAGTTCACCGACTAGCCAGAATGAGCAGTTCTTC.

The sample holds a few counts of this clonotype. This chain connects TRBV12-3 or TRBV12-4 to TRBJ1-6; D gene ambiguous. The CDR3 extends over 14 amino acids. V was cut by 5 bases and J by 9 bases, with 14 bases left in between. The CDR3 DNA follows: TGTGCCAGCAGTCCATCGGCGGGTCGTTCACCCCTCCACTTT. Protein sequence: CASSPSAGRSPLHF.

This clonotype has more than one count but fewer than ten. The gene calls are TRBV7-2 and TRBJ2-5; perhaps D is TRBD1 or TRBD2 (5 bases each). The CDR3 has 15 residues. The germline CDR1 and CDR2 sequences are SGHTA and FQGNSA. The germline V and J ends were trimmed by 1 base and 4 bases, with 13 bases remaining between them. CDR3 nucleotides: TGTGCCAGCAGCTTAGGAGGGGTTCGGGGAGAGACCCAGTACTTC. Amino acids: CASSLGGVRGETQYF.

Details on this clonotype: A much larger clone sits a single nucleotide away, making a read error possible. The genes are TRBV29-1 and TRBJ2-5; 15 bases are a match to TRBD2. CDR1 and CDR2 from the germline V gene are SQVTM and ANQGSEA. The J segment lost 4 bases and the V segment lost 8 bases, leaving 8 bases of the junction unmatched. This CDR3 is 15 amino acids long. CDR3 sequence reads: CSSGLAGGWGETQYF. CDR3 in DNA: TGCAGCTCTGGACTAGCGGGAGGGTGGGGAGAGACCCAGTACTTC.

This chain links TRBV20-1 with TRBJ2-1; TRBD2 matches 10 bases. Germline V gives CDR1 DFQATT, CDR2 SNEGSKA (reference sequence). This CDR3 region has 17 residues. J lost 5 bases, V lost 6 bases, and 16 bases had no gene match. CDR3 amino acids: CSAPSAGAGGMDNEQFF. CDR3 nucleotide sequence: TGCAGTGCCCCTTCCGCCGGAGCGGGAGGGATGGACAATGAGCAGTTCTTC.

Comments on this clonotype: A much larger clone lies one base from this, so it may be a read error. This likely comes from a read error, as the CDR3 has no conserved phenylalanine or tryptophan at its end. V gene TRBV28 combines with J gene TRBJ1-5; D unclear. Germline CDR1 is MDHEN and CDR2 is SYDVKM. The CDR3 has 12 amino acids. V shed 0 bases and J shed 7 bases, with 4 bases lying between them. CDR3 DNA sequence: TGTGCCAGCAGTTTATGGGGACAGCCCCAGCATGTT. Amino acids: CASSLWGQPQHV.

The chain has TRBV3-1 and TRBJ1-2; weak D call: TRBD1 (6 bases). Germline lookup yields CDR1 LGHDT and CDR2 YNNKEL (reference sequence). The V and J ends lost 5 bases and 6 bases respectively, with 31 bases between them. The length of the CDR3 is 19 residues. The CDR3 spells CASSSRDPLQGRQPNGYTF. CDR3 sequence (DNA): TGTGCCAGCAGCTCCCGAGATCCTTTACAGGGAAGGCAACCGAATGGCTACACCTTC.

This clonotype was counted many times. CDR3 nucleotides: TGTGCCATCAGTGAGTCATCGGTTCGCTCCTACGAGCAGTACTTC. Protein: CAISESSVRSYEQYF. The chain links TRBV10-3 to TRBJ2-7; no clear D. This CDR3 comprises 15 residues. Germline V lookup: CDR1 ENHRY, CDR2 SYGVKD. Trimming cost V 0 bases and J 0 bases, with 9 bases left between them.